This passage covers 26 T cell receptor beta chains from one sample sequenced in a study of blood T cell repertoires in COVID-19. This table comes from immunoSEQ multiplex PCR, and its TCRdb copy is limited to in-frame clones, with some not included. The sample carries 35,000 to 50,000 clones, approximately 81% recorded once. Sequenced input: peripheral blood. The receptors shown here come from a woman in her 70s in a cohort sampled during active COVID-19.

This sequence joins TRBV28 and TRBJ2-1; 7 nucleotides agree with TRBD1. J lost 5 bases, V lost 4 bases, and 5 bases had no gene match. There are 14 residues in the CDR3. Germline V gene data show CDR1 as MDHEN and CDR2 as SYDVKM. The CDR3 DNA sequence: TGTGCCAGCAGTTCCCGGGACAGCGACAATGAGCAGTTCTTC. Amino acids: CASSSRDSDNEQFF.

This clone was found a few times. V is TRBV9 and J is TRBJ2-3; 8 positions agree with TRBD2. This CDR3 contains 16 residues. Looked up from germline, CDR1 is SGDLS and CDR2 is YYNGEE. The J segment lost 4 bases and the V segment lost 0 bases, leaving 7 bases of the junction unmatched. CDR3 loop: CASSVDAGGTADTQYF. DNA of the CDR3: TGTGCCAGCAGCGTAGACGCGGGAGGAACGGCAGATACGCAGTATTTT.

This clone was found once. The chain links TRBV9 to TRBJ2-1; possible D gene TRBD2, 6 bases. The CDR3 spans 16 residues. The V gene's germline CDR1 is SGDLS and CDR2 YYNGEE. Between the trimmed V and J ends, which lost 4 bases and 4 bases, there was a span of 18 bases. The DNA for the CDR3 is TGTGCCAGCAGCCCTCGCGGGGCGGCGGGTTACAATGAGCAGTTCTTC. Amino acids: CASSPRGAAGYNEQFF.

CDR3: CASSLEAEVYEQYF. As DNA, the CDR3 is TGTGCCAGCAGCTTAGAAGCGGAGGTCTACGAGCAGTACTTC. The chain employs TRBV7-2 and TRBJ2-7; D may be TRBD2 (5 bases). The ends were cut back, 1 base at V and 3 bases at J, with 10 bases in the middle. The CDR3 covers 14 residues. The germline V gene has CDR1 SGHTA and CDR2 FQGNSA. Full variable domain (missing parts from reference TRBV7-2 and TRBJ2-7): GAGVSQSPSNKVTEKGKDVELRCDPISGHTALYWYRQSLGQGLEFLIYFQGNSAPDKSGLPSDRFSAERTGGSVSTLTIQRTQQEDSAVYLCASSLEAEVYEQYFGPGTRLTVT.

The rearrangement joins TRBV19 to TRBJ2-1; 9 bases align to TRBD2. Looked up from germline, CDR1 is LNHDA and CDR2 is SQIVND (reference sequence). J lost 5 bases, V lost 5 bases, and 4 bases had no gene match. This CDR3 is built from 14 residues. The CDR3 protein is CASSWASGDNEQFF. The CDR3 DNA follows: TGTGCCAGTAGTTGGGCTAGCGGGGACAATGAGCAGTTCTTC.

V gene TRBV2 combines with J gene TRBJ1-4, with D uncertain. Germline V gene sequence: CDR1 SNHLY, CDR2 FYNNEI. Trimming stripped 6 bases from V and 7 bases from J, with 15 bases between. The CDR3 spans 14 residues. The CDR3, as DNA: TGTGCCAGCAGGAGTCTCGGCGGGAGTGAAAAACTGTTTTTT. Amino acids: CASRSLGGSEKLFF. Full variable domain (outside the CDR3, taken from reference TRBV2 and TRBJ1-4): EPEVTQTPSHQVTQMGQEVILRCVPISNHLYFYWYRQILGQKVEFLVSFYNNEISEKSEIFDDQFSVERPDGSNFTLKIRSTKLEDSAMYFCASRSLGGSEKLFFGSGTQLSVL.

The chain recombines TRBV3-1 (or the pseudogene TRBV3-2) with TRBJ2-1; D gene ambiguous. Deletions cut 4 bases from V and 7 bases from J, with 11 bases between. Per the germline V gene, CDR1 is LGHDT and CDR2 is YNNKEL (reference sequence). This CDR3 is built from 13 residues. The CDR3 region is CASSLSRNNEQFF. The CDR3 DNA reads as TGTGCCAGCAGCCTTTCTAGAAATAATGAGCAGTTCTTC.

The CDR3 DNA reads TGTGCCAGCAGTCCCGGACTAGCGGGCACCGGGGAGCTGTTTTTT. It translates to CASSPGLAGTGELFF. The chain couples TRBV6-2 or TRBV6-3 to TRBJ2-2; 11 nucleotides align to TRBD2. CDR1 and CDR2 from the germline V gene are MNHEY and SVGEGT. This CDR3 is built from 15 residues. The V and J ends lost 5 bases and 4 bases, in that order; junction bases with no gene match: 3.

For this clone: At one of its ends the junction is not consistent with the germline gene, which may arise from a read error. The V gene is TRBV7-7, the J gene TRBJ2-5, with 11 positions matching TRBD2. CDR1 is SSHAT, CDR2 FNYEAQ, per germline (reference sequence). This CDR3 comprises 17 residues. CDR3 coding DNA: TGTGCTAGCAGCTTAGGGAGACTAGCGGGGCACCAAGAGACCCAGTACTTC. Translating gives CASSLGRLAGHQETQYF.

V is TRBV11-2 and J is TRBJ2-1; possibly TRBD2 for D (5 bases). Trimming left V 1 base short and J 9 bases short, with 13 bases between. Germline V CDR1 and CDR2: SGHAT, FQNNGV. The CDR3 spans 14 residues. This CDR3 reads CASSLGSRSGEQFF. The CDR3 DNA reads TGTGCCAGCAGCTTAGGTTCGAGAAGCGGTGAGCAGTTCTTC.

The chain has TRBV10-3 and TRBJ2-5, with D perhaps TRBD2 (7 bases). CDR1 is ENHRY and CDR2 is SYGVKD in the germline V gene. This CDR3 is 14 amino acids long. V was cut by 2 bases and J by 9 bases, with 16 bases left in between. CDR3 coding DNA: TGTGCCATCAGTGAGCCAAGTACCGGGGGGCCCCAGTACTTC. This encodes CAISEPSTGGPQYF.

V and J are TRBV6-5 and TRBJ1-1; no clear D gene. V lost 7 bases and J 4 bases, leaving 13 bases between the germline ends. Looked up from germline, CDR1 is MNHEY and CDR2 is SVGAGI. The CDR3 runs to 13 residues. The CDR3 DNA reads TGTGCCAGCACCTTTAACCTAGGCACTGAAGCTTTCTTT. This translates into CASTFNLGTEAFF.

The chain is built from TRBV9 and TRBJ2-3, with unresolved D. Germline-derived CDR1 and CDR2 are SGDLS and YYNGEE. The CDR3 is 15 residues long. V lost 0 bases, J lost 1 base, and 9 bases lay in between. CDR3 bases: TGTGCCAGCAGCGTAGATAGTGAGGGCACAGATACGCAGTATTTT. Its protein is CASSVDSEGTDTQYF.

The chain combines TRBV28 with TRBJ1-1, with D perhaps matching TRBD1 (6 bases). Per the germline V gene, CDR1 is MDHEN and CDR2 is SYDVKM. V gave up 5 bases and J gave up 7 bases, with 11 bases separating them. The CDR3 is 12 residues long. The CDR3 here is CASSPGTLEAFF. CDR3 coding DNA: TGTGCCAGCAGTCCAGGGACACTTGAAGCTTTCTTT.

This chain connects TRBV5-1 to TRBJ1-1; TRBD1 matches 8 bases. Germline V gene sequence: CDR1 SGHRS, CDR2 YFSETQ. Germline trimming cut 3 bases from V and 5 bases from J; bases unmatched to any gene: 9. The CDR3 extends over 15 amino acids. The CDR3 DNA sequence: TGCGCCAGCAGCTACCTCGGACAGGGTTTTACTGAAGCTTTCTTT. It specifies CASSYLGQGFTEAFF.

The chain couples TRBV19 to TRBJ2-2, with 8 bases that match TRBD1. CDR3 length: 15 amino acids. The germline V gene encodes CDR1 LNHDA and CDR2 SQIVND (reference sequence). V shed 9 bases, J shed 3 bases, and the junction held 9 bases outside the gene matches. The CDR3, as DNA: TGTGCCAGCGGAAAGACAGGGGCCTACACCGGGGAGCTGTTTTTT. The encoded protein is CASGKTGAYTGELFF.

This clone has only one observation. The rearrangement links TRBV28 to TRBJ1-1; no reliable D call. V was cut by 5 bases and J by 4 bases, with 14 bases left in between. The CDR3 extends over 14 amino acids. Germline values: CDR1 MDHEN, CDR2 SYDVKM. CDR3 DNA: TGTGCCAGCAGTGTAACACGGGGAATCACTGAAGCTTTCTTT. This gives the protein CASSVTRGITEAFF.

The rearrangement uses TRBV28 and TRBJ2-1, with D possibly matching TRBD2 (5 bases). Germline loops: CDR1 MDHEN, CDR2 SYDVKM. Trimming left V 6 bases short and J 2 bases short, with 11 bases between. This CDR3 region has 14 residues. The chain's CDR3 is CASSTGIPYNEQFF. The DNA for the CDR3 is TGTGCCAGCAGCACCGGGATCCCCTACAATGAGCAGTTCTTC.

This clone has just a few counts. CDR3 nucleotides: TGCAGTGCTAGTGCCTTACTAGCGGGGGAAGAGAATACGCAGTATTTT. Encoded protein: CSASALLAGEENTQYF. The gene calls are TRBV20-1 and TRBJ2-3; 11 bases match TRBD2. CDR3 length: 16 residues. Germline V CDR1 and CDR2: DFQATT, SNEGSKA (reference sequence). V shed 3 bases, J shed 7 bases, and the junction held 12 bases outside the gene matches.

V is TRBV9 and J is TRBJ1-4; D may be TRBD1 (6 bases). This CDR3 spans 14 amino acids. Germline CDR1 and CDR2: SGDLS and YYNGEE. V lost 4 bases to trimming and J lost 3 bases, with 10 bases between them. This CDR3 is CASSLDSPNEKLFF. The CDR3 nucleotides are TGTGCCAGCAGCTTGGACAGTCCTAATGAAAAACTGTTTTTT.

The table lists this clone with a count of one. This sequence joins TRBV6-5 and TRBJ2-7; 8 bases match TRBD1. Germline assignment: CDR1 MNHEY and CDR2 SVGAGI. The CDR3 spans 11 residues. Trimming took 8 bases from V and 7 from J; bases not matched to a gene: 4. The CDR3 spells CASQGAGEQYF. The CDR3 DNA sequence: TGTGCCAGCCAGGGGGCAGGAGAGCAGTACTTC.

The rearrangement uses TRBV7-3 and TRBJ2-2, with D perhaps matching TRBD2 (5 bases). In germline, CDR1 is SGHTA, CDR2 FQGTGA. CDR3 length: 16 residues. V was cut by 5 bases and J by 2 bases, with 15 bases left in between. This chain's CDR3 is CASSPGLSDNTGELFF. The CDR3 DNA is TGTGCCAGCAGCCCGGGGTTATCGGATAACACCGGGGAGCTGTTTTTT.

The chain's CDR3 is CASSLRQDGEQFF. In DNA, the CDR3 is TGTGCCAGCAGTCTCCGACAGGACGGTGAGCAGTTCTTC. This rearrangement joins TRBV6-6 to TRBJ2-1; tentative D call: TRBD1 (6 bases). CDR1 MNHNY and CDR2 SVGAGI come from the germline V gene (reference sequence). The CDR3 extends over 13 amino acids. V gave up 5 bases and J gave up 9 bases, with 14 bases separating them.

This rearrangement joins TRBV11-2 to TRBJ1-1, with D perhaps matching TRBD1 (5 bases). CDR3 size: 14 residues. Germline values: CDR1 SGHAT, CDR2 FQNNGV. The ends were cut back, 1 base at V and 6 bases at J, with 12 bases in the middle. CDR3 coding DNA: TGTGCCAGCAGCTTAGTTGGGGCTGGGGCTGAAGCTTTCTTT. Translation gives CASSLVGAGAEAFF.

The chain recombines TRBV18 with TRBJ1-1; the D is unclear. Germline lookup yields CDR1 KGHSH and CDR2 LQKENI. The V end lost 4 bases, the J end lost 8 bases, and 8 bases lay between the germline ends. The CDR3 extends over 11 amino acids. In nucleotides, the CDR3 is TGTGCCAGCTCACATCAGGCCGAAGCTTTCTTT. Protein product: CASSHQAEAFF. The full variable domain, in which reference TRBV18 and TRBJ1-1 provide the parts outside the CDR3, is NAGVMQNPRHLVRRRGQEARLRCSPMKGHSHVYWYRQLPEEGLKFMVYLQKENIIDESGMPKERFSAEFPKEGPSILRIQQVVRGDSAAYFCASSHQAEAFFGQGTRLTVV.

The rearrangement links TRBV5-4 to TRBJ2-3; a possible D gene is TRBD1 (7 bases). This CDR3 has 14 amino acids. Trimming removed 1 base at V and 6 bases at J, with 12 bases between. Germline V gives CDR1 SGHNT, CDR2 YYREEE (reference sequence). The CDR3, as DNA: TGTGCCAGCAGCTTGTCCGCGGGACAGGATACGCAGTATTTT. Its protein product is CASSLSAGQDTQYF.